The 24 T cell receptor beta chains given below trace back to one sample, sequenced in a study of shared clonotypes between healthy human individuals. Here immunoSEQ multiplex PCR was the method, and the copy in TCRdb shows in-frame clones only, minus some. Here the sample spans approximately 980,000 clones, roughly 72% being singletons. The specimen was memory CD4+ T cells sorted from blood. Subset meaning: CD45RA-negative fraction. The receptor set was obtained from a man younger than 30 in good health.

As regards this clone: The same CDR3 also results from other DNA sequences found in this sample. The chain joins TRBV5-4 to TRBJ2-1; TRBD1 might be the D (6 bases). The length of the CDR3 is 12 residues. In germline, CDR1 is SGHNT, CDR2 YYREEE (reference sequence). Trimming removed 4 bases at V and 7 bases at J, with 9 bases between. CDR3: CASSLDRNEQFF. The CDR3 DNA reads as TGTGCCAGCAGCCTAGACAGGAATGAGCAGTTCTTC.

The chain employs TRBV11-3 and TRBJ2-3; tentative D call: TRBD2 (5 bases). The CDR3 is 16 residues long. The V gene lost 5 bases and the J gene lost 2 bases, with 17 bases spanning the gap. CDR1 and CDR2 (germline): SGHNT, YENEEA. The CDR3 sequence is CASSPRSSGTTDTQYF. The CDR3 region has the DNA TGTGCCAGCAGCCCCCGGTCAAGCGGCACCACAGATACGCAGTATTTT.

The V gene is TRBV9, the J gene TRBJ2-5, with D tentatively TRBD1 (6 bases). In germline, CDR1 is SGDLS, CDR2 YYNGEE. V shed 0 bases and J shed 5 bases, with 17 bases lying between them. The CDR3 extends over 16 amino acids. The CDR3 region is CASSVGTGSPTETQYF. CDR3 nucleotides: TGTGCCAGCAGCGTAGGTACAGGGAGTCCGACTGAGACCCAGTACTTC.

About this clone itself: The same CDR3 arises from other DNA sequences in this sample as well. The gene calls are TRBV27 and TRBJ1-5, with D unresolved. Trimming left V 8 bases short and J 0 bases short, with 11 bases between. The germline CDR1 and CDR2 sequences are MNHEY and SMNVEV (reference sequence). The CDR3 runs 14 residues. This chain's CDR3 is CASRAGYSNQPQHF. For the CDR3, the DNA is TGTGCCAGCCGGGCGGGATATAGCAATCAGCCCCAGCATTTT.

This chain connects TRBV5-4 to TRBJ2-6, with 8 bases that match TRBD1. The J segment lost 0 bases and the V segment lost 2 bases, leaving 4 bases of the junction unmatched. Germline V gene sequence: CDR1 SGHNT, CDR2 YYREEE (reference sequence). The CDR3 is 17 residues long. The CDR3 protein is CASSFGQGRSGANVLTF. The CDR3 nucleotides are TGTGCCAGCAGCTTCGGACAGGGTCGCTCTGGGGCCAACGTCCTGACTTTC.

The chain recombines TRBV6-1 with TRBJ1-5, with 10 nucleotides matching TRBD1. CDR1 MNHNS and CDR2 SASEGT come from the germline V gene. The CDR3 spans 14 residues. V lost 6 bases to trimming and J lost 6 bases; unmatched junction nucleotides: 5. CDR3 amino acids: CASRADRGLQPQHF. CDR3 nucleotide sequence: TGTGCCAGCAGGGCCGACAGGGGGCTTCAGCCCCAGCATTTT.

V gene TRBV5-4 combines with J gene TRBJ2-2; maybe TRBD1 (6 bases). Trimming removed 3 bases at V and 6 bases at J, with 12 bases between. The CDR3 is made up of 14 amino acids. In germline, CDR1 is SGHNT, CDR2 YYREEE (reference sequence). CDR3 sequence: CASSSTGLPGELFF. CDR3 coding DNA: TGTGCCAGCAGCTCGACAGGATTGCCCGGGGAGCTGTTTTTT.

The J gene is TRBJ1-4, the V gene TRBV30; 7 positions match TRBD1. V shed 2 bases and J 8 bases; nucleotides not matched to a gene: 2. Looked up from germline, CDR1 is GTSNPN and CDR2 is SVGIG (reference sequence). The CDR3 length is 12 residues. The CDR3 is CAWSPGQEKLFF. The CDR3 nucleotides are TGTGCCTGGAGTCCGGGACAGGAAAAACTGTTTTTT.

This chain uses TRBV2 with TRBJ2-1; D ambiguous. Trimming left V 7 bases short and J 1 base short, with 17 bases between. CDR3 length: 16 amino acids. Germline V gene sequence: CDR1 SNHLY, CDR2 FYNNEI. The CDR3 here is CASKNAQAQSYNEQFF. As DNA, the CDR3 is TGTGCCAGCAAAAACGCGCAGGCACAATCCTACAATGAGCAGTTCTTC.

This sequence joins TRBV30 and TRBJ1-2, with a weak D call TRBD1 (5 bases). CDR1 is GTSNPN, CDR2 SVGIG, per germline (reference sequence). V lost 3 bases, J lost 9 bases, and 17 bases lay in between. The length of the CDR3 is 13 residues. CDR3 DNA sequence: TGTGCCTGGAGAGATACAGGCGGCAGTAGCTACACCTTC. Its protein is CAWRDTGGSSYTF.

Here the CDR3 DNA reads TGTGCCAGCAGTGAAGGGACAGGGGTACGCTACACCTTC. Its translation: CASSEGTGVRYTF. The chain combines TRBV25-1 with TRBJ1-2; 10 bases are a match to TRBD1. Germline V gene lookup returns CDR1 MGHDK and CDR2 SYGVNS. Germline trimming cut 2 bases from V and 9 bases from J; bases unmatched to any gene: 3. The CDR3 contains 13 residues.

The CDR3: CASSSATGVTDTQYF. CDR3 DNA: TGTGCCAGCAGCTCCGCAACAGGGGTAACAGATACGCAGTATTTT. The chain uses TRBV5-4 and TRBJ2-3, with 7 bases identical to TRBD1. This CDR3 spans 15 amino acids. With V trimmed by 3 bases and J by 3 bases, 7 bases remained unmatched. The germline V gene has CDR1 SGHNT and CDR2 YYREEE (reference sequence).

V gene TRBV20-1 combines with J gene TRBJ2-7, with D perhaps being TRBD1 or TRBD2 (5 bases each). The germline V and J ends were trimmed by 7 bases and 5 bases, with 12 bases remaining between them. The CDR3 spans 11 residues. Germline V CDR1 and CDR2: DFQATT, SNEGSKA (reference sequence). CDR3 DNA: TGCAGTGGAAAGGGGACCGACGAGCAGTACTTC. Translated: CSGKGTDEQYF.

CDR3 DNA sequence: TGTGCCAGCAGTACCCTCTCTGGGGCCAACGTCCTGACTTTC. Translated, it gives CASSTLSGANVLTF. The chain is built from TRBV27 and TRBJ2-6; D remains ambiguous. The CDR3 runs 14 residues. Trimming removed 5 bases from V and 0 bases from J, with 5 bases in between. The germline V gene encodes CDR1 MNHEY and CDR2 SMNVEV (reference sequence).

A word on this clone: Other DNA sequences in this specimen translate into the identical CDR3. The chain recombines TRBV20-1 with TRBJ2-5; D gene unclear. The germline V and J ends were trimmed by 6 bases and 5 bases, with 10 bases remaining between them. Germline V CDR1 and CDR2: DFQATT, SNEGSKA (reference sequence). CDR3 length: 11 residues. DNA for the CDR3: TGCAGTGCCCCCCTCAGGGAGACCCAGTACTTC. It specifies CSAPLRETQYF.

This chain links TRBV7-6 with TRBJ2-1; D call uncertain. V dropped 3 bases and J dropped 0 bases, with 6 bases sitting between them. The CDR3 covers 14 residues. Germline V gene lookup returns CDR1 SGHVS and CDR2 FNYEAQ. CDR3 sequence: CASSFSPSYNEQFF. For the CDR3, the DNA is TGTGCCAGCAGCTTCTCACCCTCCTACAATGAGCAGTTCTTC.

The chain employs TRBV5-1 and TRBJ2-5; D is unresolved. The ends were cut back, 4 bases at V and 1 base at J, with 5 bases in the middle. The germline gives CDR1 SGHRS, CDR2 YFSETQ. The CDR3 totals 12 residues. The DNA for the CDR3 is TGCGCCAGCAGCGAGTCCCAAGAGACCCAGTACTTC. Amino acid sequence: CASSESQETQYF.

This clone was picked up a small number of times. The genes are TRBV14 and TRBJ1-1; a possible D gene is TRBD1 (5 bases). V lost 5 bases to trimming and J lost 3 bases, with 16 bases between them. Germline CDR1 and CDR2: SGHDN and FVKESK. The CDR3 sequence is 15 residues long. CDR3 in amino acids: CASSRGGSIYTEAFF. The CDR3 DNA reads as TGTGCCAGCAGCAGGGGTGGATCTATTTACACTGAAGCTTTCTTT.

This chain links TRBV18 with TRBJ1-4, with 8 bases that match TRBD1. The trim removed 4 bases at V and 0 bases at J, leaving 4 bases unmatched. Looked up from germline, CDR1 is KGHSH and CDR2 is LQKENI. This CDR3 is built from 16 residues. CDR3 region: CASSQLQGATNEKLFF. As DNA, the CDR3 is TGTGCCAGCTCACAACTACAGGGGGCAACTAATGAAAAACTGTTTTTT.

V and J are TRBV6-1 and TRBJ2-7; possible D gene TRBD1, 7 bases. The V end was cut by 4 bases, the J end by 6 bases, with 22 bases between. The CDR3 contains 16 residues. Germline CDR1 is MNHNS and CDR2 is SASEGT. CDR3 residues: CASSGDYSQGGSEQYF. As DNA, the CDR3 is TGTGCCAGCAGTGGAGACTATAGTCAGGGGGGTTCCGAGCAGTACTTC.

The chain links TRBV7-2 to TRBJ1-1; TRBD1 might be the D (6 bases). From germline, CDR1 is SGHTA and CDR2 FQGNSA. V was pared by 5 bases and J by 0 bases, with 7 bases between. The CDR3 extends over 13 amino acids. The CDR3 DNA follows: TGTGCCAGCAGCACAGGGATGAACACTGAAGCTTTCTTT. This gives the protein CASSTGMNTEAFF.

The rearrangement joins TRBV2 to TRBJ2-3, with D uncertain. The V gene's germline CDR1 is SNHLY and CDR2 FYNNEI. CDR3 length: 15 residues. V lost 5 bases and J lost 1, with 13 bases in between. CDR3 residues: CASSTLGSRTDTQYF. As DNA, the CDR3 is TGTGCCAGCAGTACCCTGGGGTCCCGCACAGATACGCAGTATTTT.

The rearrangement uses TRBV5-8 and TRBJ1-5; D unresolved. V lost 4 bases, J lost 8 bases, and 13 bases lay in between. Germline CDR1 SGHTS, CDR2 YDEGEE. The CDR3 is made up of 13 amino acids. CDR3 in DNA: TGTGCCAGCAGCGGGGTGGTATCGGAGCCCCAGCATTTT. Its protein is CASSGVVSEPQHF.

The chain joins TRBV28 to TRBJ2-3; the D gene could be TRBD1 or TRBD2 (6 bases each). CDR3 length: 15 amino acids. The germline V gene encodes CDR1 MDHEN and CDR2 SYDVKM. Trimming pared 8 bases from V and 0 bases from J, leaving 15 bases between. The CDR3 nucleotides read TGTGCCAGCCTGTTCTCGGGGGCTAGCACAGATACGCAGTATTTT. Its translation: CASLFSGASTDTQYF.